The 22 T cell receptor beta chains below come from one sample, sequenced in a study of T cell changes during pregnancy in multiple sclerosis. Libraries were prepared by immunoSEQ multiplex PCR; TCRdb keeps only in-frame clonotypes and omits some of them. Here the sample spans fewer than 50,000 clones, about 90% being singletons. Sequences were derived from CD4+ T cells from peripheral blood mononuclear cells, sampled in the second trimester of pregnancy. Every receptor here comes from a female donor in good health, enrolled as a control in a pregnancy study.

The rearrangement links TRBV7-2 to TRBJ1-1; 9 bases align to TRBD1. V shed 4 bases, J shed 1 base, and the junction held 4 bases outside the gene matches. Germline loops: CDR1 SGHTA, CDR2 FQGNSA. The CDR3 loop spans 15 amino acids. CDR3 loop: CASSYWDRENTEAFF. The CDR3 DNA is TGTGCCAGCAGCTATTGGGACAGGGAGAACACTGAAGCTTTCTTT.

The rearrangement uses TRBV6-6 and TRBJ1-5; D might be TRBD1 (6 bases). Germline loops: CDR1 MNHNY, CDR2 SVGAGI (reference sequence). CDR3 length equals 14 residues. Trimming left V 7 bases short and J 4 bases short, with 14 bases between. CDR3 in amino acids: CASTPGQINQPQHF. In DNA, the CDR3 is TGTGCCAGCACCCCCGGACAGATTAATCAGCCCCAGCATTTT.

This rearrangement joins TRBV7-9 to TRBJ2-2; 7 bases are a match to TRBD1. This CDR3 spans 17 amino acids. Germline CDR1 reads SEHNR; CDR2 reads FQNEAQ (reference sequence). J gave up 1 base and V 5 bases, and 10 bases lay outside the gene matches. Written as DNA, the CDR3 is TGTGCCAGCAGCCCCTACGGGACAGCTGTGAACACCGGGGAGCTGTTTTTT. Protein: CASSPYGTAVNTGELFF.

The chain combines TRBV25-1 with TRBJ1-4; D remains ambiguous. CDR1 and CDR2 (germline): MGHDK, SYGVNS. CDR3 length: 14 amino acids. The ends were cut back, 3 bases at V and 3 bases at J, with 8 bases in the middle. The CDR3 DNA sequence: TGTGCCAGCAGTGAGTTCGTAGCTAATGAAAAACTGTTTTTT. Translation gives CASSEFVANEKLFF. Full variable domain (missing parts from reference TRBV25-1 and TRBJ1-4): EADIYQTPRYLVIGTGKKITLECSQTMGHDKMYWYQQDPGMELHLIHYSYGVNSTEKGDLSSESTVSRIRTEHFPLTLESARPSHTSQYLCASSEFVANEKLFFGSGTQLSVL.

The rearrangement joins TRBV7-2 to TRBJ2-7, with no clear D. Germline assignment: CDR1 SGHTA and CDR2 FQGNSA. The CDR3 runs to 15 residues. V lost 5 bases, J lost 2 bases, and 16 bases lay in between. The CDR3 loop reads CASSPAPGSPYEQYF. The CDR3 DNA reads TGTGCCAGCAGCCCCGCCCCGGGTTCGCCCTACGAGCAGTACTTC.

V gene TRBV19 combines with J gene TRBJ2-1; D ambiguous. Per the germline V gene, CDR1 is LNHDA and CDR2 is SQIVND (reference sequence). This CDR3 has 14 residues. The ends were cut back, 2 bases at V and 9 bases at J, with 14 bases in the middle. The CDR3 DNA is TGTGCCAGTAGTATAAGAGGCCTCGGCTTTGAGCAGTTCTTC. It codes for CASSIRGLGFEQFF.

The J gene is TRBJ1-2, the V gene TRBV7-2, with 8 bases lining up with TRBD1. J was trimmed by 8 bases and V by 6 bases; bases with no gene match: 14. The length of the CDR3 is 15 residues. Per germline, CDR1 SGHTA and CDR2 FQGNSA. The CDR3 spells CASSTYPGQERGYTF. CDR3 nucleotide sequence: TGTGCCAGCAGTACCTATCCGGGACAGGAGCGCGGCTACACCTTC.

The V call is TRBV6-5, the J call TRBJ2-1, with 12 bases matching TRBD2. V lost 6 bases and J lost 10; bases outside the gene matches: 10. CDR1 is MNHEY and CDR2 is SVGAGI in the germline V gene. This CDR3 spans 15 amino acids. The CDR3 loop reads CASRTGTSGPREQFF. The CDR3 DNA sequence: TGTGCCAGCAGGACCGGGACTAGCGGGCCCCGGGAGCAGTTCTTC.

The V and J genes are TRBV7-9 and TRBJ1-1; weak D call: TRBD1 (6 bases). V was trimmed by 4 bases and J by 4 bases, leaving 16 bases between them. The CDR3 is made up of 15 amino acids. Germline V gives CDR1 SEHNR, CDR2 FQNEAQ (reference sequence). The CDR3 sequence is CASSWYREEGTEAFF. The CDR3 coding sequence is TGTGCCAGCAGCTGGTACAGGGAAGAGGGCACTGAAGCTTTCTTT.

This clone was seen a handful of times. This chain joins TRBV7-8 and TRBJ2-5; TRBD2 is a possible D gene (5 bases). Germline loops: CDR1 SGHVS, CDR2 FQNEAQ. CDR3 size: 14 residues. V was trimmed by 3 bases and J by 6 bases, leaving 14 bases between them. CDR3 bases: TGTGCCAGCAGCTTCGGGGATCTGAAACAGACCCAGTACTTC. Translation gives CASSFGDLKQTQYF.

This chain links TRBV19 with TRBJ1-2; 9 nucleotides agree with TRBD1. The CDR3 has 15 residues. CDR1 and CDR2 (germline): LNHDA, SQIVND (reference sequence). With 4 bases clipped from V and 4 bases from J, the junction kept 7 bases outside the gene matches. The CDR3 spells CASSTTGGKGYGYTF. The CDR3 nucleotides are TGTGCCAGTAGTACGACAGGGGGTAAGGGCTATGGCTACACCTTC.

The J gene is TRBJ1-1, the V gene TRBV6-5; 7 nucleotides match TRBD1. CDR1 is MNHEY, CDR2 SVGAGI, per germline. V shed 2 bases, J shed 5 bases, and the junction held 5 bases outside the gene matches. The CDR3 spans 14 residues. The CDR3 protein is CASSYEGAGTEAFF. The CDR3 DNA follows: TGTGCCAGCAGTTACGAGGGGGCTGGAACTGAAGCTTTCTTT.

The chain has TRBV7-9 and TRBJ1-5, with D possibly matching TRBD1 (5 bases). This CDR3 is 13 amino acids long. Trimming removed 1 base from V and 12 bases from J, with 13 bases in between. Germline V CDR1 and CDR2: SEHNR, FQNEAQ (reference sequence). The CDR3 DNA sequence: TGTGCCAGCAGCTTAGGGGGGACGGGGGTCCAGCATTTT. This codes for CASSLGGTGVQHF.

This chain connects TRBV12-5 to TRBJ2-7; maybe TRBD1 (6 bases). CDR1 is LGHNT and CDR2 is FRNRAP in the germline V gene. V was trimmed by 7 bases and J by 0 bases, leaving 7 bases between them. This CDR3 comprises 12 residues. The CDR3 DNA reads TGTGCTAGTGTGACAGGCTCCTACGAGCAGTACTTC. This translates into CASVTGSYEQYF.

This clone was seen once. The chain combines TRBV19 with TRBJ1-1; a weak D match, TRBD1 (5 bases). V lost 8 bases and J lost 1, with 11 bases in between. Looked up from germline, CDR1 is LNHDA and CDR2 is SQIVND (reference sequence). The CDR3 totals 13 residues. DNA for the CDR3: TGTGCCAGTGATCGGGGGGGGAACACTGAAGCTTTCTTT. It translates to CASDRGGNTEAFF.

This clone was detected only once. The chain carries TRBV4-2 and TRBJ1-2; TRBD1 matches at 7 bases. There are 15 residues in the CDR3. Germline V gene lookup returns CDR1 LGHNA and CDR2 YNFKEQ. The V gene end was trimmed by 4 bases and the J gene end by 4 bases; junction bases not matched to a gene: 9. As DNA, the CDR3 is TGTGCCAGCAGCCGCCCTGACAGGGTAGGCTATGGCTACACCTTC. The encoded protein is CASSRPDRVGYGYTF.

The chain links TRBV7-9 to TRBJ1-4; 10 bases map to TRBD1. From germline, CDR1 is SEHNR and CDR2 FQNEAQ (reference sequence). V lost 5 bases, J lost 2 bases, and 14 bases stayed unmatched. The CDR3 runs to 19 residues. The CDR3 DNA is TGTGCCAGCAGCCCCCCTTGGACAGGGGGAGGATGGACTAATGAAAAACTGTTTTTT. Amino acids: CASSPPWTGGGWTNEKLFF. The variable domain in full, with the rest retrieved from reference TRBV7-9 and TRBJ1-4, is DTGVSQNPRHKITKRGQNVTFRCDPISEHNRLYWYRQTLGQGPEFLTYFQNEAQLEKSRLLSDRFSAERPKGSFSTLEIQRTEQGDSAMYLCASSPPWTGGGWTNEKLFFGSGTQLSVL.

The chain combines TRBV5-4 with TRBJ2-3, with 8 bases lining up with TRBD2. This CDR3 has 12 residues. Germline CDR1 and CDR2: SGHNT and YYREEE (reference sequence). Trimming took 3 bases from V and 10 from J; bases not matched to a gene: 4. The CDR3 loop is CASSSTSGSQYF. In DNA form, the CDR3 reads TGTGCCAGCAGCTCCACTAGCGGTTCGCAGTATTTT. The variable domain in full, completed from reference TRBV5-4 and TRBJ2-3, reads ETGVTQSPTHLIKTRGQQVTLRCSSQSGHNTVSWYQQALGQGPQFIFQYYREEENGRGNFPPRFSGLQFPNYSSELNVNALELDDSALYLCASSSTSGSQYFGPGTRLTVL.

Written as DNA, the CDR3 is TGTGCCAGCAGTGCAATAGTTCCCTACAATGAGCAGTTCTTC. Its translation is CASSAIVPYNEQFF. The chain uses TRBV25-1 and TRBJ2-1; D unclear. The V end lost 4 bases, the J end lost 2 bases, and 9 bases lay between the germline ends. CDR3 length equals 14 residues. Germline CDR1 MGHDK, CDR2 SYGVNS.

The chain uses TRBV9 and TRBJ1-2, with D perhaps matching TRBD1 (6 bases). This CDR3 comprises 15 residues. Trimming left V 0 bases short and J 2 bases short, with 11 bases between. CDR1 SGDLS and CDR2 YYNGEE come from the germline V gene. Here the CDR3 reads CASSVARDKNYGYTF. CDR3 nucleotide sequence: TGTGCCAGCAGCGTAGCCCGGGACAAGAACTATGGCTACACCTTC.

The rearrangement joins TRBV7-9 to TRBJ2-7, with 7 bases identical to TRBD1. The CDR3 covers 14 residues. Germline CDR1 is SEHNR and CDR2 is FQNEAQ (reference sequence). V was pared by 4 bases and J by 3 bases, with 6 bases of the junction left unmatched. The CDR3 DNA reads TGTGCCAGCAGCTCTTCCAGGGGGAACTACGAGCAGTACTTC. Amino acid sequence: CASSSSRGNYEQYF.

The chain couples TRBV16 to TRBJ1-5, with no clear D. The germline V gene has CDR1 KGHSY and CDR2 FQNENV. There are 14 residues in the CDR3. The V and J ends lost 7 bases and 3 bases respectively, with 13 bases between them. The CDR3 loop is CASTGRQINQPQHF. CDR3 sequence (DNA): TGTGCCAGCACGGGGAGGCAGATCAATCAGCCCCAGCATTTT.